This T cell receptor beta chain was identified during a study of CD8 T cells in Susac syndrome. The control group consisted of healthy donors matched for age and sex. Random hexamers were used to reverse transcribe roughly 0.5 to 1 ug of RNA. Amplification of TCR beta CDR3 spanned 54 Vbeta and 13 Jbeta via immunoSEQ multiplex PCR. One entry per CDR3 protein, called by TCRdb with MiXCR from the immunoSEQ multiplex PCR reads. The sample lists about 89,000 distinct CDR3 sequences, over 85% occurring once. The sequencing sample was made of CD8+ T cells from PBMCs. The sequence derives from a human donor in good health.

This CDR3 is CASSLAGGSSYEQYF. The CDR3 DNA follows: TGTGCCAGCAGCTTAGCGGGGGGCTCCTCCTACGAGCAGTACTTC. The chain is built from TRBV11-1 and TRBJ2-7; the D gene could be TRBD1 or TRBD2 (6 bases each). CDR1 SGHAT and CDR2 FQDESV come from the germline V gene (reference sequence). The germline V and J ends were trimmed by 0 bases and 0 bases, with 9 bases remaining between them. This CDR3 is built from 15 residues.